The 30 T cell receptor beta chains below all came from one sample that was sequenced in a study of blood T cell repertoires in COVID-19. The table came from immunoSEQ multiplex PCR; TCRdb's copy has only in-frame clones and leaves some out. The table shows approximately 180,000 clones, with more than 80% occurring only once. The sample taken for sequencing was PBMCs or T cells enriched from blood (not recorded which). The receptors here all came from a man aged 35 to 55 who had recovered from COVID-19.

J is TRBJ1-6 and V is TRBV5-1; D is uncertain. V lost 5 bases and J lost 0, with 9 bases in between. Germline V gene data show CDR1 as SGHRS and CDR2 as YFSETQ. The CDR3 runs to 15 residues. CDR3 amino acids: CASSQDSSYNSPLHF. The CDR3 DNA follows: TGCGCCAGCAGTCAGGATAGCTCCTATAATTCACCCCTCCACTTT. The full variable domain, with the rest looked up from reference TRBV5-1 and TRBJ1-6, is KAGVTQTPRYLIKTRGQQVTLSCSPISGHRSVSWYQQTPGQGLQFLFEYFSETQRNKGNFPGRFSGRQFSNSRSEMNVSTLELGDSALYLCASSQDSSYNSPLHFGNGTRLTVT.

The V call is TRBV2, the J call TRBJ2-2; 7 nucleotides line up with TRBD1. The CDR3 has 14 residues. Germline-derived CDR1 and CDR2 are SNHLY and FYNNEI. V gave up 8 bases and J gave up 0 bases; unmatched junction bases: 3. The CDR3 reads CASVGTANTGELFF. The CDR3 DNA sequence: TGTGCCAGCGTTGGGACAGCGAACACCGGGGAGCTGTTTTTT.

In DNA form, the CDR3 reads TGTGCCAGCAGCGTAGGACTAGGGGACGAGCAGTACTTC. Its translation is CASSVGLGDEQYF. This chain links TRBV9 with TRBJ2-7; a possible D gene is TRBD2 (6 bases). CDR3 length equals 13 residues. V was shortened by 0 bases and J by 5 bases, with 9 bases between the two germline ends. Looked up from germline, CDR1 is SGDLS and CDR2 is YYNGEE.

This rearrangement joins TRBV9 to TRBJ2-1, with D possibly TRBD1 on 6 matching bases. The CDR3 is made up of 15 amino acids. Trimming pared 2 bases from V and 4 bases from J, leaving 13 bases between. Looked up from germline, CDR1 is SGDLS and CDR2 is YYNGEE. The CDR3 loop is CASSVRGTPYNEQFF. The DNA of the CDR3 is TGTGCCAGCAGCGTGAGAGGGACACCTTACAATGAGCAGTTCTTC. Full variable domain (rest looked up from reference TRBV9 and TRBJ2-1): DSGVTQTPKHLITATGQRVTLRCSPRSGDLSVYWYQQSLDQGLQFLIQYYNGEERAKGNILERFSAQQFPDLHSELNLSSLELGDSALYFCASSVRGTPYNEQFFGPGTRLTVL.

The chain recombines TRBV5-4 with TRBJ2-7, with 9 bases aligning to TRBD2. J lost 3 bases, V lost 4 bases, and 5 bases had no gene match. Per the germline V gene, CDR1 is SGHNT and CDR2 is YYREEE (reference sequence). There are 14 residues in the CDR3. CDR3 bases: TGTGCCAGCAGCACCAGGACTAGCGTCTACGAGCAGTACTTC. Its protein product is CASSTRTSVYEQYF.

The chain uses TRBV27 and TRBJ1-5; no clear D. CDR1 is MNHEY and CDR2 is SMNVEV in the germline V gene (reference sequence). Trimming pared 8 bases from V and 3 bases from J, leaving 14 bases between. This CDR3 comprises 14 residues. For the CDR3, the DNA is TGTGCCAGCTCCCAAGGGAGCTTCAATCAGCCCCAGCATTTT. Protein product: CASSQGSFNQPQHF.

The rearrangement links TRBV11-2 to TRBJ1-2; TRBD1 aligns across 7 bases. Germline CDR1 is SGHAT and CDR2 is FQNNGV. The V segment lost 1 base and the J segment 7 bases; nucleotides outside the gene matches: 3. There are 13 residues in the CDR3. The CDR3 sequence: CASSLGTGAGYTF. The CDR3 DNA sequence: TGTGCCAGCAGCTTAGGAACAGGGGCTGGCTACACCTTC.

The gene calls are TRBV30 and TRBJ1-1, with a tentative D call TRBD1 (6 bases). Germline CDR1 reads GTSNPN; CDR2 reads SVGIG (reference sequence). V was trimmed by 2 bases and J by 2 bases, leaving 18 bases between them. The CDR3 has 16 residues. As DNA, the CDR3 is TGTGCCTGGAGTAGATGGGGGGGCGATCGTAACACTGAAGCTTTCTTT. Protein: CAWSRWGGDRNTEAFF.

The chain uses TRBV11-2 and TRBJ1-2; D is uncertain. The CDR3 contains 13 residues. Germline assignment: CDR1 SGHAT and CDR2 FQNNGV. V dropped 5 bases and J dropped 6 bases, with 13 bases sitting between them. The DNA of the CDR3 is TGTGCCAGCAGCATCCCCCGGAGTAATGGCTACACCTTC. It yields the protein CASSIPRSNGYTF.

J is TRBJ1-5 and V is TRBV2; a possible D gene is TRBD1 (6 bases). The CDR3 length is 16 residues. The germline V gene has CDR1 SNHLY and CDR2 FYNNEI. V was pared by 7 bases and J by 3 bases, with 19 bases between. This CDR3 is CASNSFAGVTNQPQHF. CDR3 DNA sequence: TGTGCCAGCAATTCCTTTGCAGGGGTTACCAATCAGCCCCAGCATTTT.

V is TRBV29-1 and J is TRBJ2-7, with 7 bases aligning to TRBD1. The J segment lost 3 bases and the V segment lost 3 bases, leaving 8 bases of the junction unmatched. Germline V gives CDR1 SQVTM, CDR2 ANQGSEA. The CDR3 has 14 residues. CDR3 in DNA: TGCAGCGTTGAGTCCGGGACAGAAGACTACGAGCAGTACTTC. The encoded protein is CSVESGTEDYEQYF.

This clone came up a few times. This chain links TRBV27 with TRBJ1-2, with D perhaps matching TRBD1 (5 bases). This CDR3 is 13 amino acids long. V was shortened by 7 bases and J by 8 bases, with 17 bases between the two germline ends. Germline V gene data show CDR1 as MNHEY and CDR2 as SMNVEV (reference sequence). CDR3 region: CASTKGRGRGYTF. CDR3 DNA sequence: TGTGCCAGCACCAAGGGTAGGGGAAGGGGCTACACCTTC.

V and J are TRBV5-6 and TRBJ2-2; 8 nucleotides match TRBD1. The CDR3 contains 14 residues. Germline trimming cut 1 base from V and 4 bases from J; bases unmatched to any gene: 0. Germline values: CDR1 SGHDT, CDR2 YYEEEE. The CDR3 region is CASSLTGGTGELFF. Written as DNA, the CDR3 is TGTGCCAGCAGCTTGACAGGGGGCACCGGGGAGCTGTTTTTT.

The V gene is TRBV29-1, the J gene TRBJ2-1, with 8 bases matching TRBD1. V lost 7 bases, J lost 9 bases, and 8 bases stayed unmatched. The germline gives CDR1 SQVTM, CDR2 ANQGSEA. The CDR3 spans 12 residues. CDR3 nucleotides: TGCAGCGCAGACAGGGGAGTACGTGAGCAGTTCTTC. This codes for CSADRGVREQFF.

The chain recombines TRBV2 with TRBJ1-4, with 8 bases that match TRBD1. V dropped 6 bases and J dropped 9; count of bases not matched to a gene: 9. This CDR3 is built from 14 residues. The germline CDR1 and CDR2 sequences are SNHLY and FYNNEI. The CDR3 nucleotides are TGTGCCAGCAGCCGGACAGGGCCTCAGCAAAAACTGTTTTTT. Protein product: CASSRTGPQQKLFF.

The chain joins TRBV4-1 to TRBJ2-5; 9 bases agree with TRBD2. The CDR3 runs to 13 residues. Germline V gene sequence: CDR1 MGHRA, CDR2 YSYEKL. V gave up 8 bases and J gave up 2 bases; unmatched junction bases: 3. CDR3 sequence: CASRLAVQETQYF. The CDR3 nucleotides are TGCGCCAGCCGACTAGCGGTACAAGAGACCCAGTACTTC.

The chain is built from TRBV2 and TRBJ2-5; the match to TRBD2 covers 7 bases. The germline CDR1 and CDR2 sequences are SNHLY and FYNNEI. The ends lost 5 bases at V and 8 bases at J; junction bases unmatched: 11. The CDR3 extends over 14 amino acids. CDR3 sequence: CASSQGAGSSTQYF. The CDR3 DNA is TGTGCCAGCAGTCAGGGAGCGGGGTCCAGTACCCAGTACTTC.

The chain has TRBV12-3 or TRBV12-4 and TRBJ2-3; a weak D match, TRBD2 (5 bases). Trimming shortened V by 2 bases and J by 4 bases, and 7 bases separated the two germline ends. The CDR3 covers 13 residues. The CDR3 DNA sequence: TGTGCCAGCAGTTTACGGGAAGCAGATACGCAGTATTTT. This codes for CASSLREADTQYF.

V usage is TRBV28 and J usage is TRBJ2-5, with D possibly matching TRBD1 (6 bases). V was pared by 1 base and J by 2 bases, with 8 bases between. Germline CDR1 is MDHEN and CDR2 is SYDVKM. This CDR3 is 14 amino acids long. CDR3 nucleotide sequence: TGTGCCAGCAGTTTATACACAGGGCAAGAGACCCAGTACTTC. Amino acid sequence: CASSLYTGQETQYF. Filled out from reference TRBV28 and TRBJ2-5, the complete variable domain reads DVKVTQSSRYLVKRTGEKVFLECVQDMDHENMFWYRQDPGLGLRLIYFSYDVKMKEKGDIPEGYSVSREKKERFSLILESASTNQTSMYLCASSLYTGQETQYFGPGTRLLVL.

The chain carries TRBV24-1 and TRBJ2-1; D remains ambiguous. The V end was cut by 1 base, the J end by 9 bases, with 9 bases between. Germline assignment: CDR1 KGHDR and CDR2 SFDVKD. The CDR3 extends over 13 amino acids. In nucleotides, the CDR3 is TGTGCCACCAGTGATTTTGGAGCTGGTGAGCAGTTCTTC. Its translation: CATSDFGAGEQFF.

In DNA, the CDR3 is TGCGCCAGCAGCTTGGGCCCGCAACAGGGGAATTATGGCTACACCTTC. Amino acids: CASSLGPQQGNYGYTF. This chain uses TRBV5-1 with TRBJ1-2, with 7 bases lining up with TRBD1. Germline CDR1 is SGHRS and CDR2 is YFSETQ. Unmatched junction bases numbered 10, after V lost 0 bases and J lost 5 bases. CDR3 length equals 16 residues. Full variable domain (outside the CDR3, taken from reference TRBV5-1 and TRBJ1-2): KAGVTQTPRYLIKTRGQQVTLSCSPISGHRSVSWYQQTPGQGLQFLFEYFSETQRNKGNFPGRFSGRQFSNSRSEMNVSTLELGDSALYLCASSLGPQQGNYGYTFGSGTRLTVV.

This chain connects TRBV19 to TRBJ2-7, with 7 bases lining up with TRBD2. The CDR3 contains 13 residues. After removal of 7 bases from V and 4 bases from J, the junction contained 7 bases not matched to a gene. Germline assignment: CDR1 LNHDA and CDR2 SQIVND (reference sequence). CDR3 coding DNA: TGTGCCAGTACCCAGGGAGGGGAGTACGAGCAGTACTTC. It encodes CASTQGGEYEQYF.

The rearrangement links TRBV7-8 to TRBJ1-3, with D perhaps TRBD1 (6 bases). This CDR3 comprises 13 residues. Germline loops: CDR1 SGHVS, CDR2 FQNEAQ. The germline V and J ends were trimmed by 6 bases and 7 bases, with 13 bases remaining between them. In DNA, the CDR3 is TGTGCCAGCAGTTTCTCTACAGGGAACACCATATATTTT. Its translation: CASSFSTGNTIYF.

This clone has only a few counts. The chain couples TRBV2 to TRBJ1-6; D possibly corresponds to TRBD1 (6 bases). The length of the CDR3 is 15 residues. Germline CDR1 is SNHLY and CDR2 is FYNNEI. Trimming took 6 bases from V and 9 from J, leaving 18 bases between them. The CDR3 DNA reads as TGTGCCAGCAGCACGGAACAGGGTCTCGGTTCACCCCTCCACTTT. Protein product: CASSTEQGLGSPLHF.

The chain is built from TRBV5-4 and TRBJ2-1; 7 positions agree with TRBD2. The CDR3 contains 15 residues. Germline V gene sequence: CDR1 SGHNT, CDR2 YYREEE (reference sequence). V lost 3 bases to trimming and J lost 8 bases; unmatched junction nucleotides: 11. This chain's CDR3 is CASSSYSGPGDEQFF. DNA for the CDR3: TGTGCCAGCAGCTCCTATAGCGGGCCGGGGGATGAGCAGTTCTTC.

The V and J genes are TRBV3-1 (or the pseudogene TRBV3-2) and TRBJ1-6; D gene unclear. Trimming cost V 2 bases and J 11 bases, with 10 bases left between them. The V gene's germline CDR1 is LGHDT and CDR2 YNNKEL (reference sequence). The CDR3 runs to 13 residues. CDR3 sequence: CASSQTREAPLHF. The DNA for the CDR3 is TGTGCCAGCAGCCAAACTCGGGAGGCACCCCTCCACTTT.

The rearrangement links TRBV12-3 or TRBV12-4 to TRBJ1-2, with 7 bases aligning to TRBD1. The length of the CDR3 is 13 residues. The ends lost 7 bases at V and 7 bases at J; junction bases unmatched: 9. The CDR3 DNA reads as TGTGCCAGCACCCAACAGGGGACGGGTGGCTACACCTTC. Translation: CASTQQGTGGYTF.

The chain employs TRBV3-1 (or the pseudogene TRBV3-2) and TRBJ2-7, with D unresolved. V shed 3 bases and J shed 2 bases, with 8 bases lying between them. This CDR3 is built from 13 residues. Germline loops: CDR1 LGHDT, CDR2 YNNKEL (reference sequence). The CDR3: CASSHDKPYEQYF. CDR3 bases: TGTGCCAGCAGCCATGACAAACCCTACGAGCAGTACTTC.

The V and J genes are TRBV7-9 and TRBJ2-2; no firm D call. This CDR3 is built from 14 residues. The germline V and J ends were trimmed by 7 bases and 6 bases, with 15 bases remaining between them. Germline values: CDR1 SEHNR, CDR2 FQNEAQ (reference sequence). CDR3 region: CASTPSGRPGELFF. CDR3 sequence (DNA): TGTGCCAGCACCCCGTCGGGTCGACCCGGGGAGCTGTTTTTT.

V usage is TRBV7-9 and J usage is TRBJ2-5, with TRBD2 matching over 15 bases. J was trimmed by 1 base and V by 4 bases; bases with no gene match: 1. The germline CDR1 and CDR2 sequences are SEHNR and FQNEAQ (reference sequence). The CDR3 loop spans 16 amino acids. This CDR3 reads CASSWGLAGGQETQYF. For the CDR3, the DNA is TGTGCCAGCAGCTGGGGACTAGCGGGAGGCCAAGAGACCCAGTACTTC. Full variable domain (remainder filled in from reference TRBV7-9 and TRBJ2-5): DTGVSQNPRHKITKRGQNVTFRCDPISEHNRLYWYRQTLGQGPEFLTYFQNEAQLEKSRLLSDRFSAERPKGSFSTLEIQRTEQGDSAMYLCASSWGLAGGQETQYFGPGTRLLVL.